These T cell receptor beta chains were read from a single sample in a study of blood T cell repertoires in COVID-19. Assay: immunoSEQ multiplex PCR; the TCRdb copy retains only in-frame clones and omits some. Counted here are 110,000 to 150,000 clones, over 75% occurring once; the ten biggest clones make up 1.8%. Sequenced material: peripheral blood. These receptor sequences come from a man aged 70 or older with acute or convalescent COVID-19. Both conserved end residues are part of each CDR3. A D gene is named only where the DNA matches it firmly. Rows may omit the clone size; those that give it use once, few, many or a size class.

.,.,TRBJ2-7,TRBV23-1,13,TGCGCCAGCAGTAACCGCGTACCCTACGAGCAGTACTTC,CASSNRVPYEQYF
.,TRBD1,TRBJ2-2,TRBV18,17,TGTGCCAGCTCACCAGACATCAGGACAGGCAGCAGCACGGGGCTGTTTTTT,CASSPDIRTGSSTGLFF
.,.,TRBJ2-7,TRBV14,17,TGTGCCAGCAGCCAAGGGGAGTGGTCGTACCGGCCCTACGAGCAGTACTTC,CASSQGEWSYRPYEQYF
once,TRBD2,TRBJ2-1,TRBV6-1,16,TGTGCCAGCAGTGAAAGGCCTAGCGGGAGGACCAATGAGCAGTTCTTC,CASSERPSGRTNEQFF
.,TRBD1,TRBJ2-2,TRBV7-3,15,TGTGCCAGCAGCTTACAGGGGGCCAGCACCGGGGAGCTGTTTTTT,CASSLQGASTGELFF
.,TRBD1,TRBJ2-7,TRBV28,14,TGTGCCAGCAGTCTTTACCGGGACAGGGAGATTTTGTACTTC,CASSLYRDREILYF
.,TRBD1,TRBJ2-7,TRBV4-1,14,TGCGCCAGCAGCCAAGTTGGGACAGTCTACGAGCAGTACTTC,CASSQVGTVYEQYF
.,.,TRBJ1-5,TRBV7-2,16,TGTGCCAGCAGCTTAGGGGCAGTTTATAGCAATCAGCCCCAGCATTTT,CASSLGAVYSNQPQHF
.,.,TRBJ2-1,TRBV20-1,13,TGCAGTGCTAGTCCCACTAGTAGCGATGAGCAGTTCTTC,CSASPTSSDEQFF
.,.,TRBJ2-3,TRBV9,13,TGTGCCAGCAGCGTAGATCTTCCAGATACGCAGTATTTT,CASSVDLPDTQYF
few,TRBD2,TRBJ2-3,TRBV2,15,TGTGCCGGCGAGAAGGGAGCGGGAGAAGCAGATACGCAGTATTTT,CAGEKGAGEADTQYF
.,.,TRBJ2-5,TRBV20-1,11,TGCAGTGCGTTCGACCAAGAGACCCAGTACTTC,CSAFDQETQYF
.,.,TRBJ1-2,TRBV7-3,13,TGTGCCAGCAGAGAGAGTCCGCCCTATGGCTACACCTTC,CASRESPPYGYTF
.,.,TRBJ2-3,TRBV27,16,TGTGCCAGCAGTTTAATAGCAGGGGTGGGGTCAGATACGCAGTATTTT,CASSLIAGVGSDTQYF
.,TRBD1,TRBJ2-3,TRBV10-1,14,TGCGCCAGCAGTCGGGACAGGGAGGCAGATACGCAGTATTTT,CASSRDREADTQYF
.,TRBD1,TRBJ2-1,TRBV19,15,TGTGCCAGTAGTTTTGGGACAGGGGGCCACAATGAGCAGTTCTTC,CASSFGTGGHNEQFF
once,.,TRBJ1-4,TRBV5-4,17,TGTGCCAGCAGCTTGCCCCTAGGGGGTTCCGGTAATGAAAAACTGTTTTTT,CASSLPLGGSGNEKLFF
.,TRBD1,TRBJ2-1,TRBV6-1,12,TGTGCCAGCAGTGAAGACAGGGGGCGGGAGTTCTTC,CASSEDRGREFF
once,.,TRBJ2-7,TRBV3-1/TRBV3-2,11,TGTGCCAGCAGCCTCTACTACGAGCAGTACTTC,CASSLYYEQYF
.,.,TRBJ1-2,TRBV28,14,TGTGCCAGCAGCGCAGGGGATCATAACTATGGCTACACCTTC,CASSAGDHNYGYTF
once,.,TRBJ2-6,TRBV7-6,17,TGTGCCAGCAGCTTAGCCCAGGGGTATCCTGGGGCCAACGTCCTGACTTTC,CASSLAQGYPGANVLTF
.,.,TRBJ1-4,TRBV19,14,TGTGCCAGTACCCCGGGACAATTGAATGAAAAACTGTTTTTT,CASTPGQLNEKLFF
.,.,TRBJ2-7,TRBV4-1,16,TGCGCCAGCACCCAAAGAGTGGGTAGCGGAACCTACGAGCAGTACTTC,CASTQRVGSGTYEQYF
.,TRBD1,TRBJ2-3,TRBV6-5,14,TGTGCCAGCAAAGGACAGGGATTCCCAGATACGCAGTATTTT,CASKGQGFPDTQYF
.,.,TRBJ1-5,TRBV7-2,14,TGTGCCAGCAGCTATTACCAGGGGTACCAGCCCCAGCATTTT,CASSYYQGYQPQHF
.,.,TRBJ1-1,TRBV6-2/TRBV6-3,14,TGTGCCAGCAGTTATGCGGGGACGAACACTGAAGCTTTCTTT,CASSYAGTNTEAFF
.,.,TRBJ2-2,TRBV7-3,15,TGTGCCAGCAGCTTAAGCAACTTCCCCACCGGGGAGCTGTTTTTT,CASSLSNFPTGELFF
once,.,TRBJ1-1,TRBV5-1,14,TGCGCCAGCAGCCCCGGGACTCCCAACACTGAAGCTTTCTTT,CASSPGTPNTEAFF
.,.,TRBJ2-2,TRBV10-1,14,TGCGCCAGCAGTGAATCCAGAAACACCGGGGAGCTGTTTTTT,CASSESRNTGELFF
.,.,TRBJ1-1,TRBV11-2,13,TGTGCCAGCAGTTTCAACAGGAACACTGAAGCTTTCTTT,CASSFNRNTEAFF
.,.,TRBJ1-3,TRBV9,16,TGTGCCAGCAGCCCTAGGGTCGGGGGGTCTGGAAACACCATATATTTT,CASSPRVGGSGNTIYF
.,TRBD2,TRBJ2-1,TRBV7-6,15,TGTGCCAGCAGCTCCCGTTCGTCGGGGAGGGATGAGCAGTTCTTC,CASSSRSSGRDEQFF
.,TRBD2,TRBJ2-1,TRBV5-6,15,TGTGCCAGCAGCCATAGGACTAGCGTCCTCAATGAGCAGTTCTTC,CASSHRTSVLNEQFF
few,.,TRBJ2-1,TRBV2,15,TGTGCCAGCAGTGAATCCCCAGGGGCCGGGAATGAGCAGTTCTTC,CASSESPGAGNEQFF
once,.,TRBJ2-7,TRBV11-2,15,TGTGCCAGCAGCTTGGTTATCGCGGGTACCCACGAGCAGTACTTC,CASSLVIAGTHEQYF
.,.,TRBJ2-6,TRBV18,16,TGTGCCAGCTCACTTGACAGCGTCTCTGGGGCCAACGTCCTGACTTTC,CASSLDSVSGANVLTF
.,TRBD1,TRBJ2-3,TRBV3-1/TRBV3-2,14,TGTGCCAGCAGCAAGGACAGGGGGACAGATACGCAGTATTTT,CASSKDRGTDTQYF
.,.,TRBJ2-7,TRBV5-5,16,TGTGCCAGCAGCTTGGCTGCCAGGGCCAACGCCTACGAGCAGTACTTC,CASSLAARANAYEQYF
once,.,TRBJ1-2,TRBV5-6,12,TGTGCCAGCAGCTTTCAGGGCTATGGCTACACCTTC,CASSFQGYGYTF
.,.,TRBJ1-4,TRBV4-1,16,TGCGCCAGCAGCCCGCCCCCTGGGGGGGCAGACGAAAAACTGTTTTTT,CASSPPPGGADEKLFF
.,TRBD1,TRBJ2-1,TRBV7-9,15,TGTGCCAGCAGCACCGGGACAGGACACTACAATGAGCAGTTCTTC,CASSTGTGHYNEQFF
.,TRBD2,TRBJ2-1,TRBV3-1/TRBV3-2,15,TGTGCCAGCAGCCCGGGACTAGCGGGGGGGCTCGAGCAGTTCTTC,CASSPGLAGGLEQFF
once,TRBD1,TRBJ1-2,TRBV7-9,14,TGTGCCAGCAGCAAACCGGGACAGGGAAACGGCTACACCTTC,CASSKPGQGNGYTF
.,TRBD1,TRBJ1-5,TRBV16,18,TGTGCCAGCAGCCAACTGGACAGGGGGCGAGGATCGGGTCAGCCCCAGCATTTT,CASSQLDRGRGSGQPQHF
.,.,TRBJ1-1,TRBV2,11,TGTGCCAGCAGACCCGACAGTGAAGCTTTCTTT,CASRPDSEAFF
.,TRBD1,TRBJ1-5,TRBV28,15,TGTGCCAGCAGTGCCGAACAGGGGGCTAGTCAGCCCCAGCATTTT,CASSAEQGASQPQHF
.,.,TRBJ2-3,TRBV5-1,14,TGCGCCAGCAGCTTGGGAGCTACAGAGGATACGCAGTATTTT,CASSLGATEDTQYF
.,.,TRBJ1-5,TRBV30,13,TGTGCCTGGAGCAGACAGTTCCAACAGCCCCAGCATTTT,CAWSRQFQQPQHF
.,TRBD1,TRBJ2-7,TRBV15,16,TGTGCCACCAGCAGAGACATCGGGACAGGGGTCTACGAGCAGTACTTC,CATSRDIGTGVYEQYF
.,.,TRBJ2-2,TRBV6-1,15,TGTGCCAGCAGTGAAGCGTACAGTAACACCGGGGAGCTGTTTTTT,CASSEAYSNTGELFF
.,TRBD2,TRBJ2-1,TRBV11-2,15,TGTGCCAGCAGCGTAGGCCCGACTAGCGGGAATGAGCAGTTCTTC,CASSVGPTSGNEQFF
once,TRBD2,TRBJ2-3,TRBV27,18,TGTGCCAGCAGCTCTCGGTTGCGGGAGGGCCTCGGCACAGATACGCAGTATTTT,CASSSRLREGLGTDTQYF